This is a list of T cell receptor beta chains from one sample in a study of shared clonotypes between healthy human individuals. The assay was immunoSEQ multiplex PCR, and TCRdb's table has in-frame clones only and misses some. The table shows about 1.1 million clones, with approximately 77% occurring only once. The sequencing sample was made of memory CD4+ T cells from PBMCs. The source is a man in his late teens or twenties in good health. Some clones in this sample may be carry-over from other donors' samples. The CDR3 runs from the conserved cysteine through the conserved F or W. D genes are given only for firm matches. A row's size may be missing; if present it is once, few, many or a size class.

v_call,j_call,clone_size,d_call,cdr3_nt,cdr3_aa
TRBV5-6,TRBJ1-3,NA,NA,TGTGCCAGCAGCTTGATGGCATCTGGAAACACCATATATTTT,CASSLMASGNTIYF
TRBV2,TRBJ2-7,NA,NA,TGTGCCAGCTTGGGACCCGAGAACCCCTACGAGCAGTACTTC,CASLGPENPYEQYF
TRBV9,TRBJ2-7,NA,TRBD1,TGCGCCAGCAGCGCCACAGACAGGGCGACGGGCGAGCAGTACTTC,CASSATDRATGEQYF
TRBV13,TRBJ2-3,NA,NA,TGTGCCAGCAGCTACCTTGGGGGGGATACGCAGTATTTT,CASSYLGGDTQYF
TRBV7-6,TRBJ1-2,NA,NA,TGTGCCAGCAGCTTAGGAGGTGGCTACACCTTC,CASSLGGGYTF
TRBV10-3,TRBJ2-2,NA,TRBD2,TGTGCCATCAGGGGTTCTGGGACTAGCGGGGGGACCGGGGAGCTGTTTTTT,CAIRGSGTSGGTGELFF
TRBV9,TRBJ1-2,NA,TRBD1,TGTGCCAGCAGCGTAGATGGGACAGATCTAGGTGGCTACACCTTC,CASSVDGTDLGGYTF
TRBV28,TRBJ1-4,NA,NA,TGTGCCAGCGGGCCTAATGAAAAACTGTTTTTT,CASGPNEKLFF
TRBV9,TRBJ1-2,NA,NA,TGTGCCAGCAGCGTAGCTACCGGGGGCTATGGCTACACCTTC,CASSVATGGYGYTF
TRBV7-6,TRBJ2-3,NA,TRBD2,TGTGCCAGCAAACCCTGGCAGGGTAGCGGGGGCCACACAGATACGCAGTATTTT,CASKPWQGSGGHTDTQYF
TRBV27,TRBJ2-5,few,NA,TGTGCCAGCAGTTGGGCAGGGTGGGGTCAAGAGACCCAGTACTTC,CASSWAGWGQETQYF
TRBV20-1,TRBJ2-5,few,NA,TGCAGTGCTTTTGGGATGGAGACCCAGTACTTC,CSAFGMETQYF
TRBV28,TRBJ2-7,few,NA,TGTGCCAGCAGTTTACGGGCGGGCGCAGGGATGCGGCAGTACTTC,CASSLRAGAGMRQYF
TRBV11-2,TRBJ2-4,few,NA,TGTGCCAGCAGCCGCCTAGGGCGCCACGTAGACATTCAGTACTTC,CASSRLGRHVDIQYF
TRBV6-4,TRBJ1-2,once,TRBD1,TGTGCCAGCAGCCCCAGGGCAGGGGGCTATGGCTACACCTTC,CASSPRAGGYGYTF
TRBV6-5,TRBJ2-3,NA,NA,TGTGCCAGCAGTTACTCGAGGCCAACAGATACGCAGTATTTT,CASSYSRPTDTQYF
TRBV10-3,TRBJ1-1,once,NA,TGTGCCATCAAAGGGGGTGGGAACACTGAAGCTTTCTTT,CAIKGGGNTEAFF
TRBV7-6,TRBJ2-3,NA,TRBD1,TGTGCCAGCAGCCCATTGAGGGGGCGTAATCTAGATACGCAGTATTTT,CASSPLRGRNLDTQYF
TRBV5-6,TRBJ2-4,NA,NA,TGTGCCAGCAGCTTCCAGGCCCGGGAAAACATTCAGTACTTC,CASSFQARENIQYF
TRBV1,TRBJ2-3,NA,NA,TGCACCAGCAGCTCGCAACCCGGGACTAGACTCTCAGATACGCAGTATTTT,CTSSSQPGTRLSDTQYF
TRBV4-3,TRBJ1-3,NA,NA,TGCGCCAGCAGCCAGGCTATTGGGACACCTGGAAACACCATATATTTT,CASSQAIGTPGNTIYF
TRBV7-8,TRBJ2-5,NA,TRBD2,TGTGCCAGCAGCTCTAGGACTAGTGGGGAGACCCAGTACTTC,CASSSRTSGETQYF
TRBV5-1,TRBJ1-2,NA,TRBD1,TGCGCCAGCAGCCCGGACAGGGAGGACTATGGCTACACCTTC,CASSPDREDYGYTF
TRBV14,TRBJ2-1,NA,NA,TGTGCCAGCAGCCAAGATGGCCTTTACAATGAGCAGTTCTTC,CASSQDGLYNEQFF
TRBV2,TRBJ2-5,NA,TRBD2,TGTGCCAGCAAAGGACTAGCGGGAGAAGAGACCCAGTACTTC,CASKGLAGEETQYF
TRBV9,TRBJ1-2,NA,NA,TGTGCCAGCAGCTTTAGCTCAGGGTATGGCTACACCTTC,CASSFSSGYGYTF
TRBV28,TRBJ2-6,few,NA,TGTGCCAGCAGCAAAACAGGCTCTGGGGCCAACGTCCTGACTTTC,CASSKTGSGANVLTF
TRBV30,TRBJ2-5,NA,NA,TGTGCCTGGAAAGGTCCTGGGGAGACCCAGTACTTC,CAWKGPGETQYF
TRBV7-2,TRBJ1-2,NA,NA,TGTGCCAGCAGCTCAAGAGTAACAGGGCCACTCTATGGCTACACCTTC,CASSSRVTGPLYGYTF
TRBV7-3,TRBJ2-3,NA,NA,TGTGCCAGCTCAAGACAGGGCACAGATACGCAGTATTTT,CASSRQGTDTQYF
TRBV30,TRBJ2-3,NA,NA,TGTGCCTGGACTAGTCTAGGAGCGGGCCCAGATACGCAGTATTTT,CAWTSLGAGPDTQYF
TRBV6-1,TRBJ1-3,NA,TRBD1,TGTGCCAGCAGTCCGGGGACAGCTGGAAACACCATATATTTT,CASSPGTAGNTIYF
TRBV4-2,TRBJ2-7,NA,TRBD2,TGTGCCAGCAGCCGTCCCGGGGTAGCGGGAGTAAACGAGCAGTACTTC,CASSRPGVAGVNEQYF
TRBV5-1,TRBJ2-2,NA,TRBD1,TGCGCCAGCAGCTTGGATTCTTCAGGGGGCTACGGGGAGCTGTTTTTT,CASSLDSSGGYGELFF
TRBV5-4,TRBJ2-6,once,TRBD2,TGTGCCAGCAGCTTACTAGCGGGAGGTGGGGCCAACGTCCTGACTTTC,CASSLLAGGGANVLTF
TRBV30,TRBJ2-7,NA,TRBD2,TGTGCCTGGAGTGGACTAGCGGGAGTAAACGAGCAGTACTTC,CAWSGLAGVNEQYF
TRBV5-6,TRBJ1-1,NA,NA,TGTGCCAGCAGCTTCGGGAATACTGAAGCTTTCTTT,CASSFGNTEAFF
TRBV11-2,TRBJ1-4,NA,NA,TGTGCCAGCAGCCCGTGGGGTGAAAAACTGTTTTTT,CASSPWGEKLFF
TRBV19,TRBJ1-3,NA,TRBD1,TGTGCCAGTACCCCTTCCGGGGGACAGAGACGCTCTGGAAACACCATATATTTT,CASTPSGGQRRSGNTIYF
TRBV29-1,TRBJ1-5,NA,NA,TGCAGCGTTGAACAGGGTGGTAATCAGCCCCAGCATTTT,CSVEQGGNQPQHF
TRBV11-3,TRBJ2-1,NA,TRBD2,TGTGCCAGCAGCTTAGGTAGCGGGAGGGCCAATGAGCAGTTCTTC,CASSLGSGRANEQFF
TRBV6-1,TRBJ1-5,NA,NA,TGTGCCAGCAGTGCGCGGACAGCTAGCAATCAGCCCCAGCATTTT,CASSARTASNQPQHF
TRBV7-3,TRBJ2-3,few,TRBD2,TGTGCCAGCAGCTTGGGACTAGCGGGAAGCACAGATACGCAGTATTTT,CASSLGLAGSTDTQYF
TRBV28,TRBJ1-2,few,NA,TGTGCCAGCAGTTTCTGGGTGACACGGGGGGACTATGGCTACACCTTC,CASSFWVTRGDYGYTF